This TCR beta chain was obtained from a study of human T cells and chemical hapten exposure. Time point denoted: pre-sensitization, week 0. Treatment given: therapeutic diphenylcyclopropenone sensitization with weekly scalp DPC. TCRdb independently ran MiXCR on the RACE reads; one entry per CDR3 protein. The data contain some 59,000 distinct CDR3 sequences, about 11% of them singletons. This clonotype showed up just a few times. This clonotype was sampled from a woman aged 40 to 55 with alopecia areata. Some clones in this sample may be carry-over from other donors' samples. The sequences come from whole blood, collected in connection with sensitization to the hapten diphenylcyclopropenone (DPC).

The CDR3 is CAWRERTTATQYF. CDR3 coding DNA: TGTGCCTGGAGGGAACGAACCACGGCTACGCAGTATTTT. The chain combines TRBV30 with TRBJ2-3, with unresolved D. Trimming took off 3 bases at V and 8 bases at J, with 15 bases between the two ends. The CDR3 covers 13 residues. CDR1 and CDR2 from the germline V gene are GTSNPN and SVGIG (reference sequence).